These 28 T cell receptor beta chains originate from one sample sequenced in a study of blood T cell repertoires in COVID-19. Only in-frame clones appear in the TCRdb table, and some are missing; sequencing was by immunoSEQ multiplex PCR. The table records 29,000 or so clones, 55% to 80% of them present only once. The sample was peripheral blood. These receptors were obtained from a human donor in a cohort sampled during active COVID-19.

This clone was found a few times. The V and J genes are TRBV9 and TRBJ2-1; D may be TRBD2 (6 bases). Looked up from germline, CDR1 is SGDLS and CDR2 is YYNGEE. V lost 3 bases to trimming and J lost 15 bases, with 13 bases between them. The CDR3 sequence is 11 residues long. The CDR3 DNA reads TGTGCCAGCAGCGGGGAGGTAAGGAGGTTCTTC. This sequence encodes CASSGEVRRFF.

This chain connects TRBV7-9 to TRBJ1-4; D remains ambiguous. Trimming left V 5 bases short and J 8 bases short, with 18 bases between. Germline V CDR1 and CDR2: SEHNR, FQNEAQ (reference sequence). CDR3 length equals 15 residues. The CDR3 loop is CASSALGGPGEKLFF. CDR3 bases: TGTGCCAGCAGCGCACTTGGAGGCCCGGGGGAAAAACTGTTTTTT. The variable domain in full, with the rest retrieved from reference TRBV7-9 and TRBJ1-4, is DTGVSQNPRHKITKRGQNVTFRCDPISEHNRLYWYRQTLGQGPEFLTYFQNEAQLEKSRLLSDRFSAERPKGSFSTLEIQRTEQGDSAMYLCASSALGGPGEKLFFGSGTQLSVL.

This clone occurred a few times. This chain's CDR3 is CASSRRPGRRETQYF. The CDR3 DNA is TGTGCCAGCAGCCGCCGTCCTGGGAGGAGAGAGACCCAGTACTTC. The chain recombines TRBV7-7 with TRBJ2-5, with a tentative D call TRBD2 (6 bases). The CDR3 covers 15 residues. Trimming shortened V by 5 bases and J by 4 bases, and 17 bases separated the two germline ends. CDR1 and CDR2 from the germline V gene are SSHAT and FNYEAQ (reference sequence). Using reference TRBV7-7 and TRBJ2-5 for the parts outside the CDR3, the full variable domain is GAGVSQSPRYKVTKRGQDVTLRCDPISSHATLYWYQQALGQGPEFLTYFNYEAQPDKSGLPSDRFSAERPEGSISTLTIQRTEQRDSAMYRCASSRRPGRRETQYFGPGTRLLVL.

The V gene is TRBV11-2, the J gene TRBJ2-7; the D gene is possibly TRBD2 (7 bases). Trimming took off 5 bases at V and 2 bases at J, with 16 bases between the two ends. The CDR3 spans 15 residues. CDR1 and CDR2 (germline): SGHAT, FQNNGV. CDR3 sequence (DNA): TGTGCCAGCAGCCCCCGCGGGGGCGCAACCTACGAGCAGTACTTC. This sequence encodes CASSPRGGATYEQYF.

DNA for the CDR3: TGTGCCAGCAGCCTGACTCTCGGGTCTGGGGCCAACGTCCTGACTTTC. As protein: CASSLTLGSGANVLTF. V gene TRBV7-8 combines with J gene TRBJ2-6; D gene uncertain. V lost 5 bases to trimming and J lost 1 base, with 12 bases between them. This CDR3 spans 16 amino acids. CDR1 SGHVS and CDR2 FQNEAQ come from the germline V gene.

The rearrangement links TRBV5-6 to TRBJ1-3; perhaps TRBD1 as D (5 bases). Trimming removed 0 bases from V and 9 bases from J, with 16 bases in between. The V gene's germline CDR1 is SGHDT and CDR2 YYEEEE. The CDR3 totals 15 residues. CDR3 DNA sequence: TGTGCCAGCAGCTTGGACGCGACAGTGCCCGGCACCATATATTTT. Its translation: CASSLDATVPGTIYF.

Only a few counts were recorded for this clone. J is TRBJ1-5 and V is TRBV20-1, with D possibly TRBD1 on 6 matching bases. This CDR3 comprises 16 residues. Trimming left V 3 bases short and J 0 bases short, with 15 bases between. Per the germline V gene, CDR1 is DFQATT and CDR2 is SNEGSKA (reference sequence). CDR3 sequence: CSASVRTQGSNQPQHF. In DNA, the CDR3 is TGCAGTGCTAGTGTACGCACACAGGGTAGCAATCAGCCCCAGCATTTT.

The chain has TRBV18 and TRBJ2-5, with TRBD1 matching over 7 bases. J lost 3 bases, V lost 3 bases, and 7 bases had no gene match. Germline CDR1 is KGHSH and CDR2 is LQKENI. This CDR3 contains 15 residues. For the CDR3, the DNA is TGTGCCAGCTCACCCCCCGGGACAGCGAAAGAGACCCAGTACTTC. Protein product: CASSPPGTAKETQYF.

This chain joins TRBV29-1 and TRBJ2-3; no clear D gene. V lost 4 bases to trimming and J lost 1 base, with 12 bases between them. Germline CDR1 SQVTM, CDR2 ANQGSEA. The length of the CDR3 is 14 residues. This CDR3 is CSVVSRYGTDTQYF. CDR3 DNA: TGCAGCGTTGTATCCAGGTACGGCACAGATACGCAGTATTTT.

In its sample, this clone ranks as hyperexpanded (1% or more). Within the sample, other DNA sequences also encode this same CDR3. The chain employs TRBV9 and TRBJ2-1, with D possibly being TRBD2 (6 bases). The V end lost 4 bases, the J end lost 7 bases, and 12 bases lay between the germline ends. Germline V gene sequence: CDR1 SGDLS, CDR2 YYNGEE. The CDR3 has 13 amino acids. The DNA of the CDR3 is TGTGCCAGCAGCCCGTCGACTAGTAATGAGCAGTTCTTC. Encoded protein: CASSPSTSNEQFF.

The chain joins TRBV29-1 to TRBJ1-4; D is undetermined. Trimming shortened V by 6 bases and J by 0 bases, and 8 bases separated the two germline ends. CDR3 length equals 13 residues. Germline V gene lookup returns CDR1 SQVTM and CDR2 ANQGSEA. The CDR3 loop is CSVSGPTNEKLFF. Here the CDR3 DNA reads TGCAGCGTATCAGGCCCAACTAATGAAAAACTGTTTTTT. Full variable domain (remainder filled in from reference TRBV29-1 and TRBJ1-4): SAVISQKPSRDICQRGTSLTIQCQVDSQVTMMFWYRQQPGQSLTLIATANQGSEATYESGFVIDKFPISRPNLTFSTLTVSNMSPEDSSIYLCSVSGPTNEKLFFGSGTQLSVL.

The chain joins TRBV19 to TRBJ1-5; TRBD1 aligns across 7 bases. This CDR3 spans 14 amino acids. V was clipped by 6 bases and J by 4 bases; unmatched bases: 6. Germline lookup yields CDR1 LNHDA and CDR2 SQIVND (reference sequence). The CDR3 region is CASSRQGQNQPQHF. The CDR3 DNA is TGTGCCAGTAGCCGACAGGGACAAAATCAGCCCCAGCATTTT. Full variable domain (remainder filled in from reference TRBV19 and TRBJ1-5): DGGITQSPKYLFRKEGQNVTLSCEQNLNHDAMYWYRQDPGQGLRLIYYSQIVNDFQKGDIAEGYSVSREKKESFPLTVTSAQKNPTAFYLCASSRQGQNQPQHFGDGTRLSIL.

Details on this clone: A read error may produce the germline difference seen at one junction end. J is TRBJ2-6 and V is TRBV19; 10 nucleotides match TRBD1. Looked up from germline, CDR1 is LNHDA and CDR2 is SQIVND (reference sequence). This CDR3 spans 21 amino acids. CDR3 region: CARSMGDRGGLPDSGANVLTF. CDR3 bases: TGTGCCCGTAGTATGGGGGACAGGGGAGGTCTTCCGGACTCTGGGGCCAACGTCCTGACTTTC.

The chain couples TRBV5-1 to TRBJ2-1, with D tentatively TRBD2 (5 bases). Germline CDR1 SGHRS, CDR2 YFSETQ. The CDR3 totals 14 residues. V lost 4 bases and J lost 9, with 17 bases in between. In DNA, the CDR3 is TGCGCCAGCAGCGGGAGCTCCTCCATTAGTGAGCAGTTCTTC. Its protein product is CASSGSSSISEQFF.

The table lists this clone with a few counts. The chain uses TRBV10-3 and TRBJ1-3; TRBD1 aligns across 7 bases. Looked up from germline, CDR1 is ENHRY and CDR2 is SYGVKD. With V trimmed by 8 bases and J by 3 bases, 7 bases remained unmatched. This CDR3 comprises 14 residues. The CDR3 here is CAIGGTAVGNTIYF. CDR3 bases: TGTGCCATCGGCGGGACAGCGGTTGGAAACACCATATATTTT.

This clone was observed a single time. J is TRBJ2-3 and V is TRBV7-9, with 8 bases aligning to TRBD1. This CDR3 is 14 amino acids long. V gave up 6 bases and J gave up 6 bases; unmatched junction bases: 8. Germline V lookup: CDR1 SEHNR, CDR2 FQNEAQ (reference sequence). CDR3 sequence reads: CASRESGGVDTQYF. The CDR3 coding sequence is TGTGCCAGCAGGGAGTCAGGGGGCGTTGATACGCAGTATTTT.

V gene TRBV15 combines with J gene TRBJ2-7, with D perhaps TRBD2 (5 bases). This CDR3 region has 15 residues. Looked up from germline, CDR1 is LNHNV and CDR2 is YYDKDF (reference sequence). Trimming pared 0 bases from V and 7 bases from J, leaving 16 bases between. This chain's CDR3 is CATSRDRRVYAEQYF. CDR3 DNA: TGTGCCACCAGCAGAGATCGGCGGGTCTACGCAGAGCAGTACTTC.

The rearrangement links TRBV4-3 to TRBJ1-2; no definite D call. The length of the CDR3 is 15 residues. Germline values: CDR1 LGHNA, CDR2 YSLEER. V was pared by 3 bases and J by 3 bases, with 14 bases between. The CDR3 region has the DNA TGCGCCAGCAGCCACTGGACTCCGGGTGACTATGGCTACACCTTC. It encodes CASSHWTPGDYGYTF.

In this sample, this clone turned up once. The chain is built from TRBV7-9 and TRBJ1-1; D is uncertain. CDR3 length equals 15 residues. The V end was cut by 5 bases, the J end by 1 base, with 14 bases between. The V gene's germline CDR1 is SEHNR and CDR2 FQNEAQ (reference sequence). The CDR3 is CASSHQRLGNTEAFF. Written as DNA, the CDR3 is TGTGCCAGCAGCCACCAGCGCCTGGGGAACACTGAAGCTTTCTTT.

The rearrangement links TRBV19 to TRBJ1-5; no clear D. Germline V gene sequence: CDR1 LNHDA, CDR2 SQIVND (reference sequence). With 3 bases removed from V and 2 bases from J, the gap between germline ends came to 8 bases. This CDR3 has 14 amino acids. CDR3 DNA sequence: TGTGCCAGTAGTATTAAGACTGGCAATCAGCCCCAGCATTTT. Residues: CASSIKTGNQPQHF.

The J gene is TRBJ1-2, the V gene TRBV7-2; D not resolved. The CDR3 length is 13 residues. V gave up 3 bases and J gave up 2 bases, with 7 bases separating them. CDR1 and CDR2 (germline): SGHTA, FQGNSA. The CDR3 sequence: CASSFAGNYGYTF. For the CDR3, the DNA is TGTGCCAGCAGCTTTGCCGGGAACTATGGCTACACCTTC.

V is TRBV4-1 and J is TRBJ1-1, with TRBD1 as a possible D gene (5 bases). The CDR3 sequence is 13 residues long. Germline V CDR1 and CDR2: MGHRA, YSYEKL. The V and J ends lost 2 bases and 1 base respectively, with 5 bases between them. The CDR3 coding sequence is TGCGCCAGCAGCCAAACAGGGAACACTGAAGCTTTCTTT. It codes for CASSQTGNTEAFF.

The V and J genes are TRBV11-1 and TRBJ2-7; a possible D gene is TRBD1 (6 bases). The length of the CDR3 is 15 residues. Trimming pared 1 base from V and 2 bases from J, leaving 12 bases between. From germline, CDR1 is SGHAT and CDR2 FQDESV (reference sequence). This CDR3 is CASSLGSRGAYEQYF. The CDR3 DNA sequence: TGTGCCAGCAGCTTAGGTTCCAGGGGAGCCTACGAGCAGTACTTC.

The chain has TRBV18 and TRBJ1-5; 8 bases align to TRBD1. The CDR3 runs to 14 residues. V gave up 3 bases and J gave up 5 bases; unmatched junction bases: 3. From germline, CDR1 is KGHSH and CDR2 LQKENI. CDR3 sequence (DNA): TGTGCCAGCTCACCCGGGACAGGATATCAGCCCCAGCATTTT. It specifies CASSPGTGYQPQHF.

This chain connects TRBV28 to TRBJ1-2; 7 bases line up with TRBD1. Germline V gives CDR1 MDHEN, CDR2 SYDVKM. J gave up 5 bases and V 8 bases, and 14 bases lay outside the gene matches. This CDR3 is built from 15 residues. In nucleotides, the CDR3 is TGTGCCAGCGCCTTTAACTCCAGGGGGAAGTATGGCTACACCTTC. This gives the protein CASAFNSRGKYGYTF.

The chain combines TRBV10-3 with TRBJ2-3; no firm D call. The V end was cut by 4 bases, the J end by 2 bases, with 13 bases between. The CDR3 totals 15 residues. In germline, CDR1 is ENHRY, CDR2 SYGVKD. As DNA, the CDR3 is TGTGCCATCAGTGTTGGCGGATGGTCCACAGATACGCAGTATTTT. Translation gives CAISVGGWSTDTQYF.

The V call is TRBV20-1, the J call TRBJ1-1, with TRBD1 as a possible D gene (6 bases). The germline CDR1 and CDR2 sequences are DFQATT and SNEGSKA (reference sequence). The CDR3 is made up of 11 amino acids. The V end was cut by 5 bases, the J end by 11 bases, with 15 bases between. This CDR3 is CSAPITGNAFF. The CDR3 DNA is TGCAGTGCTCCAATTACAGGGAACGCTTTCTTT.

The V call is TRBV7-2, the J call TRBJ2-4; 8 nucleotides agree with TRBD2. Trimming cost V 1 base and J 6 bases; bases outside gene matches: 5. The CDR3 contains 15 residues. Germline V CDR1 and CDR2: SGHTA, FQGNSA. The CDR3 region is CASSLELAGLNIQYF. The CDR3 DNA follows: TGTGCCAGCAGCTTAGAGCTAGCGGGCCTAAACATTCAGTACTTC.